This T cell receptor beta chain appears in the sequencing data of a study of human thymus T cells. Libraries were prepared by immunoSEQ multiplex PCR; TCRdb keeps only in-frame clonotypes and omits some of them. This table holds 45,000 to 50,000 clones, more than 85% found once. Among the donors, all were healthy Finnish infants having corrective surgery for congenital heart defects. No fixed cell number was used; all available blood leukocytes supplied DNA. V lost 4 bases to trimming and J lost 0 bases, with 13 bases between them. This CDR3 is 15 amino acids long. The germline CDR1 and CDR2 sequences are SGHRS and YFSETQ.

This TCR derives from a girl younger than two with a congenital heart defect but otherwise immunologically healthy. V is TRBV5-1 and J is TRBJ1-1; D possibly corresponds to TRBD1 (6 bases). Sequenced input: blood. The CDR3 bases are TGCGCCAGCAGCGACCAAGGGGGTATGAACACTGAAGCTTTCTTT. Translating it yields CASSDQGGMNTEAFF.